This T cell receptor (beta chain) comes out of a study of shared clonotypes between healthy human individuals. Turning to the study itself: Each donor's CD8 memory used one plate, CD8 naive two, each CD4 subset three. Study-wide points: Sorted-subset samples were not fully sequenced, rarefaction indicated. Blood alone was sampled, and tissue repertoires likely differ.

As regards this clone: Antigen: not known.

Evenly divided among several immunoSEQ plates was the genomic DNA of each subset. The table came from immunoSEQ multiplex PCR; TCRdb's copy has only in-frame clones and leaves some out. The sample yields approximately 100,000 clones, roughly 69% seen once. This sequence originates from a man younger than 40 in good health. Sequenced input: memory CD8+ T cells sorted from blood. Subset in this sample: CD45RO+ cells pooled with CCR7-negative TemRA cells.

The CDR3 nucleotides read TGCGCCAGCAGCTCCAATACACTAGGTCCCCAAGAGACCCAGTACTTC. Its protein product is CASSSNTLGPQETQYF. The chain employs TRBV5-1 and TRBJ2-5, with D possibly TRBD2 on 5 matching bases. Between the trimmed V and J ends, which lost 3 bases and 1 base, there was a span of 16 bases. Germline V CDR1 and CDR2: SGHRS, YFSETQ. The CDR3 extends over 16 amino acids.